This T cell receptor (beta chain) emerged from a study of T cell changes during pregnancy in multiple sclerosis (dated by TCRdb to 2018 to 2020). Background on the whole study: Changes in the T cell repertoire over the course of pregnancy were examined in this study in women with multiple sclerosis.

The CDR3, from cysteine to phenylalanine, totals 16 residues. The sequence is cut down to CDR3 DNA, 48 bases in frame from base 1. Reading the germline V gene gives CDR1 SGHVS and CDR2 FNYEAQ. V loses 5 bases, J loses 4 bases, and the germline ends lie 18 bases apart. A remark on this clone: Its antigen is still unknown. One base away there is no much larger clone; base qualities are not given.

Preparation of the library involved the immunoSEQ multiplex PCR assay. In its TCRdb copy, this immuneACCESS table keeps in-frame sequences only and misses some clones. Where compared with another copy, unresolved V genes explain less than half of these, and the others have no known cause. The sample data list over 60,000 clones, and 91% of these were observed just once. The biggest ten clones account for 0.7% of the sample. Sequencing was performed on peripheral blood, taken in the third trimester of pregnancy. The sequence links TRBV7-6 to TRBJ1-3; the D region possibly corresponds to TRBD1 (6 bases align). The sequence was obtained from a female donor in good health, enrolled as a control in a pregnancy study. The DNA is TGTGCCAGCAGCCCCGAGCCCCAGGGGCGCGGAAACACCATATATTTT. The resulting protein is CASSPEPQGRGNTIYF.